This T cell receptor beta chain was found in a study of response to subunit inactivated influenza vaccine. The study's findings and limits: Few additional T cells are recruited per seasonal influenza vaccination, authors suggested.

This CDR3 is 15 amino acids long. TCRdb used MiXCR to reprocess the RT-PCR reads, holding one entry per CDR3 protein. This table has about 650,000 distinct CDR3 sequences, approximately 14% appearing once. On this clonotype: Its antigen is unknown. One junction end does not reproduce the germline sequence, and a read error may be involved.

The sequence was obtained from a man in his forties or fifties who received an inactivated influenza vaccine. The rearrangement uses TRBV12-3 or TRBV12-4 and TRBJ2-5; tentatively, D is TRBD1 (6 bases). Sequences were derived from PBMCs from blood, sampled around 14 days before vaccination. This chain's CDR3 is CASRGAGTPQGTQYF. The CDR3 coding sequence is TGTGCCAGCAGAGGAGCCGGGACACCCCAAGGGACCCAGTACTTC.